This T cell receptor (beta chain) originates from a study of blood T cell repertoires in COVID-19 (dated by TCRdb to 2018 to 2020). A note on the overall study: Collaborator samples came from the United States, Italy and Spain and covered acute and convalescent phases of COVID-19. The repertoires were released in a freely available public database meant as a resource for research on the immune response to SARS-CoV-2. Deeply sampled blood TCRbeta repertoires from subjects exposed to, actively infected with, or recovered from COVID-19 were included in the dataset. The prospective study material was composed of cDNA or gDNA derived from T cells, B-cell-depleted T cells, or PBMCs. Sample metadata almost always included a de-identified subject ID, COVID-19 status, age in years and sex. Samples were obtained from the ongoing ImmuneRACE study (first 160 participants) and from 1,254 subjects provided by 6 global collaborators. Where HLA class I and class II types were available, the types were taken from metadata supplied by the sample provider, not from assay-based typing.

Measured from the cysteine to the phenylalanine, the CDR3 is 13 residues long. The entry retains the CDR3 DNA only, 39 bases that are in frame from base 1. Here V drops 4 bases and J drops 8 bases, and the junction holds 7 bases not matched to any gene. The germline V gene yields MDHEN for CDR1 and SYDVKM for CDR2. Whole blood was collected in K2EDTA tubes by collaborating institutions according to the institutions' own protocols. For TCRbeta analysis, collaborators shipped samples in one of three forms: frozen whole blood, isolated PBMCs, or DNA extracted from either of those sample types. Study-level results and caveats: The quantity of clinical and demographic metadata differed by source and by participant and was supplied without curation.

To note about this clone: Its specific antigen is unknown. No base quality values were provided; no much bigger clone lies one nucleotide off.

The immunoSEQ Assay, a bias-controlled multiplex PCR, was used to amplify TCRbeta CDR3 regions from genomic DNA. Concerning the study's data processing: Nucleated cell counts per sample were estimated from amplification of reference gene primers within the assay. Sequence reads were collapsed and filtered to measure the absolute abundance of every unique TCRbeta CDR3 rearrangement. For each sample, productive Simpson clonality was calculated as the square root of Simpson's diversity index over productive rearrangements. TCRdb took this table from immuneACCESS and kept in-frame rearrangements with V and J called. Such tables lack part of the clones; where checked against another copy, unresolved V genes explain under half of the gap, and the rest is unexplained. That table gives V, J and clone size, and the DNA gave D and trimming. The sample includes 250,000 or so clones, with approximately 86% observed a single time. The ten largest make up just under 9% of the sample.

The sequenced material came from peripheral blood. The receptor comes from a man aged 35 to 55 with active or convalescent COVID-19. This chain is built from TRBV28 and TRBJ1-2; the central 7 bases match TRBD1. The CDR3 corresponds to CASSSRQGQGYTF. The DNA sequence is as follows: TGTGCCAGCAGTTCCCGACAGGGTCAAGGCTACACCTTC.